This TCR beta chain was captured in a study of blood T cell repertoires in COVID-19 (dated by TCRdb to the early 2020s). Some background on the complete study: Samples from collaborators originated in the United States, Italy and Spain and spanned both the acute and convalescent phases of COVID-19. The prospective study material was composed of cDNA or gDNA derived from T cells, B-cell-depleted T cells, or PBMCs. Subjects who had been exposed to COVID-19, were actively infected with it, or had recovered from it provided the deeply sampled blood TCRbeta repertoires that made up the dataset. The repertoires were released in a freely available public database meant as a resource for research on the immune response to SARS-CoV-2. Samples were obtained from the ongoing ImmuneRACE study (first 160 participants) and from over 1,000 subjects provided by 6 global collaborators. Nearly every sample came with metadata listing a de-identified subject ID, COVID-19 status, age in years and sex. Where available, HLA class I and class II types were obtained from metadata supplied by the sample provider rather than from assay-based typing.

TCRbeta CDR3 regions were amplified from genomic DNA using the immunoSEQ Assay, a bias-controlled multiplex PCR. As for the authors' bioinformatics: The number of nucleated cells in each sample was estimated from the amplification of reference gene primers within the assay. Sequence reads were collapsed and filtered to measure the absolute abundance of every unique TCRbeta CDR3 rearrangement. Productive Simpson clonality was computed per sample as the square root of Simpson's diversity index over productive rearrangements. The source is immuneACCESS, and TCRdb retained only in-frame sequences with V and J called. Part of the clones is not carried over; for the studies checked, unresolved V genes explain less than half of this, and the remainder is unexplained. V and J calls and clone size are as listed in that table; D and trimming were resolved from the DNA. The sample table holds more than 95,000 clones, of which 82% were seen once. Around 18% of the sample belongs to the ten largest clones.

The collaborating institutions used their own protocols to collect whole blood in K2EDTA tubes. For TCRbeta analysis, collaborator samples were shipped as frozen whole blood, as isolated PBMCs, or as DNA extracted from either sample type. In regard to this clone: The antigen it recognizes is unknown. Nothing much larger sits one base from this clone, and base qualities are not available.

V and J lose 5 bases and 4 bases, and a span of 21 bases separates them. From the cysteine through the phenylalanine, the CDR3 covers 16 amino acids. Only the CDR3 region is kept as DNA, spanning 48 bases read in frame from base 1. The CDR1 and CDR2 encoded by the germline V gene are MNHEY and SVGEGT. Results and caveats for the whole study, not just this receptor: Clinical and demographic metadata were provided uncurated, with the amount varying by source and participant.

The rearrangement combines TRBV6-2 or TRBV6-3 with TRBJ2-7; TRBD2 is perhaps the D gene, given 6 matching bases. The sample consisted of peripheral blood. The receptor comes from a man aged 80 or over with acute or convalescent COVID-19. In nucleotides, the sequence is TGTGCCAGCAGTCCCAGGTGGCGGGGTAAAGAGTACGAGCAGTACTTC. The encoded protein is CASSPRWRGKEYEQYF.